A single sample is the source of the 25 T cell receptor beta chains below, sequenced in a study of CD8+ T cells in alopecia areata. RNA extraction and reverse transcription yielded cDNA as sequencing template. Sequencing was performed with immunoSEQ multiplex PCR; in TCRdb, only in-frame clones are kept and a portion is missing. The sample consists of 200,000 or so clones, roughly 50% of them appearing once. Treatment indicated: oral pan-JAK inhibitor, 5-10 mg twice daily. The specimen was CD4+ T cells sorted from blood, collected at week 24, from a patient treated with tofacitinib. The receptors stem from a human donor with alopecia areata.

The chain employs TRBV4-3 and TRBJ2-2; 7 nucleotides agree with TRBD2. The germline gives CDR1 LGHNA, CDR2 YSLEER. Losses at the gene ends were 4 bases for V and 0 bases for J; bases not matched to a gene: 5. This CDR3 is built from 16 residues. CDR3: CASSPAGLPNTGELFF. CDR3 nucleotides: TGCGCCAGCAGCCCAGCGGGACTCCCGAACACCGGGGAGCTGTTTTTT.

The V gene is TRBV29-1, the J gene TRBJ1-5, with 9 bases lining up with TRBD1. CDR3 length: 12 amino acids. Germline lookup yields CDR1 SQVTM and CDR2 ANQGSEA. The trim removed 7 bases at V and 5 bases at J, leaving 3 bases unmatched. CDR3 nucleotides: TGCAGCGCCAGACAGGGGGATCAGCCCCAGCATTTT. This sequence encodes CSARQGDQPQHF.

V gene TRBV2 combines with J gene TRBJ2-1, with 9 bases identical to TRBD1. The germline V gene has CDR1 SNHLY and CDR2 FYNNEI. The CDR3 extends over 14 amino acids. The V and J ends lost 10 bases and 5 bases, in that order; junction bases with no gene match: 9. The CDR3 sequence is CANTGQGIHNEQFF. CDR3 coding DNA: TGTGCCAATACGGGACAGGGCATCCACAATGAGCAGTTCTTC.

This clone was picked up a small number of times. The gene calls are TRBV29-1 and TRBJ2-1; unclear D gene. Germline V CDR1 and CDR2: SQVTM, ANQGSEA. The V and J ends lost 3 bases and 6 bases respectively, with 12 bases between them. This CDR3 is 13 amino acids long. CDR3 sequence (DNA): TGCAGCGTTGATTACAGAATAGGCAATGAGCAGTTCTTC. Protein product: CSVDYRIGNEQFF.

This clone was seen more than once but under ten times. The chain has TRBV4-2 and TRBJ1-2; D ambiguous. CDR1 and CDR2 (germline): LGHNA, YNFKEQ. The CDR3 has 15 residues. The ends were cut back, 0 bases at V and 4 bases at J, with 12 bases in the middle. The CDR3 spells CASSQDIKRTYGYTF. The CDR3 nucleotides are TGTGCCAGCAGCCAAGATATTAAGAGGACCTATGGCTACACCTTC.

The chain couples TRBV5-4 to TRBJ1-1; the D is unclear. The CDR3 contains 17 residues. V dropped 4 bases and J dropped 0 bases, with 19 bases sitting between them. Germline V gene lookup returns CDR1 SGHNT and CDR2 YYREEE (reference sequence). The CDR3 nucleotides are TGTGCCAGCAGCCCTGCCCCTGTTGCAGCCCTGAACACTGAAGCTTTCTTT. Protein: CASSPAPVAALNTEAFF. Together with reference TRBV5-4 and TRBJ1-1, the CDR3 gives the full variable domain: ETGVTQSPTHLIKTRGQQVTLRCSSQSGHNTVSWYQQALGQGPQFIFQYYREEENGRGNFPPRFSGLQFPNYSSELNVNALELDDSALYLCASSPAPVAALNTEAFFGQGTRLTVV.

In this sample, this clone is medium-sized (0.01 to 0.1%). The chain joins TRBV10-3 to TRBJ1-1, with TRBD1 matching over 9 bases. Per the germline V gene, CDR1 is ENHRY and CDR2 is SYGVKD. The V gene end was trimmed by 6 bases and the J gene end by 1 base; junction bases not matched to a gene: 6. CDR3 length: 15 amino acids. This chain's CDR3 is CAISNPGQGNTEAFF. CDR3 DNA sequence: TGTGCCATCAGCAACCCGGGACAGGGGAACACTGAAGCTTTCTTT.

The V and J genes are TRBV11-2 and TRBJ2-2, with a weak D call TRBD2 (7 bases). The germline V gene has CDR1 SGHAT and CDR2 FQNNGV. The CDR3 is made up of 16 amino acids. V lost 4 bases and J lost 4, with 16 bases in between. The CDR3 sequence: CASSYHGGQSTGELFF. CDR3 in DNA: TGTGCCAGCAGCTATCACGGGGGGCAATCCACCGGGGAGCTGTTTTTT.

The J gene is TRBJ2-5, the V gene TRBV4-2; 9 bases fit TRBD2. V lost 1 base to trimming and J lost 3 bases; unmatched junction nucleotides: 6. This CDR3 is 16 amino acids long. Germline CDR1 reads LGHNA; CDR2 reads YNFKEQ. CDR3 region: CASSQVPGLAEETQYF. The CDR3, as DNA: TGTGCCAGCAGCCAAGTTCCGGGACTAGCAGAAGAGACCCAGTACTTC.

The chain is built from TRBV25-1 and TRBJ2-3; 12 bases map to TRBD2. Germline trimming cut 7 bases from V and 5 bases from J; bases unmatched to any gene: 1. CDR3 length: 13 amino acids. Germline V CDR1 and CDR2: MGHDK, SYGVNS. CDR3 residues: CASTSGGGDTQYF. The DNA for the CDR3 is TGTGCCAGCACTAGCGGGGGGGGAGATACGCAGTATTTT.

This clone was seen a single time. J is TRBJ2-6 and V is TRBV27; perhaps TRBD2 as D (6 bases). V was trimmed by 10 bases and J by 2 bases, leaving 15 bases between them. CDR1 and CDR2 (germline): MNHEY, SMNVEV (reference sequence). CDR3 length: 15 residues. Here the CDR3 DNA reads TGTGCCACCCATCTAACGGGAGCTGGGGCCAACGTCCTGACTTTC. It translates to CATHLTGAGANVLTF.

The rearrangement links TRBV2 to TRBJ1-4, with a possible D match to TRBD1 (6 bases). The V and J ends lost 3 bases and 3 bases respectively, with 11 bases between them. The length of the CDR3 is 15 residues. Looked up from germline, CDR1 is SNHLY and CDR2 is FYNNEI. CDR3 bases: TGTGCCAGCAGTGATGTGGGGGCTGCTAATGAAAAACTGTTTTTT. Translated, it gives CASSDVGAANEKLFF.

The chain is built from TRBV5-6 and TRBJ2-5; unclear D gene. Per the germline V gene, CDR1 is SGHDT and CDR2 is YYEEEE. The length of the CDR3 is 12 residues. V dropped 3 bases and J dropped 4 bases, with 7 bases sitting between them. DNA of the CDR3: TGTGCCAGCAGCTCGGTGGGAGAGACCCAGTACTTC. Translated, it gives CASSSVGETQYF.

In this sample, this clone turned up a few times. This chain links TRBV20-1 with TRBJ2-5, with D possibly TRBD1 on 5 matching bases. Germline assignment: CDR1 DFQATT and CDR2 SNEGSKA (reference sequence). Trimming left V 3 bases short and J 10 bases short, with 12 bases between. CDR3 length: 11 amino acids. For the CDR3, the DNA is TGCAGTGCTAGTAGCAGGGATAACCAGTACTTC. Amino acids: CSASSRDNQYF.

The gene calls are TRBV6-6 and TRBJ2-5; no clear D gene. Trimming shortened V by 8 bases and J by 3 bases, and 13 bases separated the two germline ends. Germline V gives CDR1 MNHNY, CDR2 SVGAGI (reference sequence). The CDR3 consists of 13 residues. This CDR3 reads CASLFSGEETQYF. Written as DNA, the CDR3 is TGTGCCAGCCTATTTTCCGGAGAAGAGACCCAGTACTTC.

V is TRBV30 and J is TRBJ2-5; the D gene is possibly TRBD2 (5 bases). The assigned J gene may be wrong: the sequence end matches TRBJ2-7 better. CDR1 GTSNPN and CDR2 SVGIG come from the germline V gene (reference sequence). CDR3 length: 15 residues. CDR3 coding DNA: TGTGCCTGGAGCATAAGCGGAACCCGGGCGGGCGAGCAGTACTTC. Translating it yields CAWSISGTRAGEQYF.

The rearrangement uses TRBV5-6 and TRBJ2-6; D may be TRBD2 (6 bases). The germline V gene encodes CDR1 SGHDT and CDR2 YYEEEE. The germline V and J ends were trimmed by 4 bases and 1 base, with 9 bases remaining between them. CDR3 length: 15 residues. The CDR3 nucleotides are TGTGCCAGCAGCGGAGGGGATTCTGGGGCCAACGTCCTGACTTTC. It yields the protein CASSGGDSGANVLTF.

The chain is built from TRBV23-1 and TRBJ2-3; a weak D match, TRBD1 (5 bases). TRBV23-1 is sorted into the ORF group, with uncertain function. The length of the CDR3 is 17 residues. Between the trimmed V and J ends, which lost 0 bases and 2 bases, there was a span of 15 bases. CDR3 amino acids: CASSQSVRGPSTDTQYF. The DNA for the CDR3 is TGCGCCAGCAGTCAATCTGTTAGGGGCCCCTCCACAGATACGCAGTATTTT.

In the case of this clone: The identical CDR3 is also encoded by other nucleotide sequences in the sample. The V and J genes are TRBV5-1 and TRBJ2-5; TRBD1 matches 8 bases. The V segment lost 3 bases and the J segment 4 bases; nucleotides outside the gene matches: 5. CDR3 length: 14 amino acids. Germline V gene sequence: CDR1 SGHRS, CDR2 YFSETQ. The CDR3 DNA reads TGCGCCAGCAGCTCAGGACAGGGCCGAGAGACCCAGTACTTC. This encodes CASSSGQGRETQYF.

The rearrangement links TRBV18 to TRBJ2-5, with D possibly matching TRBD1 (5 bases). The CDR3 is 14 amino acids. Germline V CDR1 and CDR2: KGHSH, LQKENI. Trimming cost V 2 bases and J 3 bases, with 10 bases left between them. CDR3 bases: TGTGCCAGCTCACCAAACCTAGGGGAAGAGACCCAGTACTTC. This gives the protein CASSPNLGEETQYF.

This clone came up a few times. This chain connects TRBV7-9 to TRBJ2-7, with 7 bases matching TRBD1. The CDR3 has 13 residues. Trimming took 5 bases from V and 4 from J; bases not matched to a gene: 5. CDR1 and CDR2 from the germline V gene are SEHNR and FQNEAQ (reference sequence). CDR3 nucleotide sequence: TGTGCCAGCAGCCGGGACAGTGAATACGAGCAGTACTTC. Amino acids: CASSRDSEYEQYF. The entire variable domain, with the rest obtained from reference TRBV7-9 and TRBJ2-7, is as follows: DTGVSQNPRHKITKRGQNVTFRCDPISEHNRLYWYRQTLGQGPEFLTYFQNEAQLEKSRLLSDRFSAERPKGSFSTLEIQRTEQGDSAMYLCASSRDSEYEQYFGPGTRLTVT.

V gene TRBV5-6 combines with J gene TRBJ1-1; D unresolved. This CDR3 is built from 12 residues. Germline CDR1 SGHDT, CDR2 YYEEEE. V lost 2 bases to trimming and J lost 5 bases, with 7 bases between them. The CDR3 sequence is CASSFPGTEAFF. Written as DNA, the CDR3 is TGTGCCAGCAGCTTTCCGGGGACTGAAGCTTTCTTT.

This clone has just one count. This sequence joins TRBV30 and TRBJ1-1; no definite D call. V lost 1 base, J lost 0 bases, and 6 bases lay in between. Germline values: CDR1 GTSNPN, CDR2 SVGIG (reference sequence). This CDR3 contains 13 residues. For the CDR3, the DNA is TGTGCCTGGAGTGCCCTTATGAACACTGAAGCTTTCTTT. Translation: CAWSALMNTEAFF.

CDR3 sequence reads: CSVDPGGDEQFF. The CDR3 DNA reads TGCAGCGTTGACCCTGGGGGGGATGAGCAGTTCTTC. This chain joins TRBV29-1 and TRBJ2-1, with TRBD2 matching over 7 bases. The CDR3 sequence is 12 residues long. The germline gives CDR1 SQVTM, CDR2 ANQGSEA. Losses at the gene ends were 3 bases for V and 8 bases for J; bases not matched to a gene: 4.

The rearrangement uses TRBV2 and TRBJ2-1; D possibly corresponds to TRBD2 (6 bases). Trimming shortened V by 6 bases and J by 3 bases, and 12 bases separated the two germline ends. The germline CDR1 and CDR2 sequences are SNHLY and FYNNEI. There are 14 residues in the CDR3. The CDR3 nucleotides read TGTGCCAGCAGACCAACGGGACTCTACAATGAGCAGTTCTTC. Its translation is CASRPTGLYNEQFF.